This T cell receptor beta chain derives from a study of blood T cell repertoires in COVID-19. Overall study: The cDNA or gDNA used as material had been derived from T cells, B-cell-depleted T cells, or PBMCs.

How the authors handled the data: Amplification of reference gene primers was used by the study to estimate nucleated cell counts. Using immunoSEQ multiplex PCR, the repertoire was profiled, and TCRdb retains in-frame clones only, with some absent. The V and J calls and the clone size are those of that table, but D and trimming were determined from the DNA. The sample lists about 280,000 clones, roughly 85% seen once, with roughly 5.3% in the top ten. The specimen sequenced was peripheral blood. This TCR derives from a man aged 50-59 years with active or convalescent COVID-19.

The CDR3 nucleotides are TGTGCCAGCAGCTTATCCGGCGGGAGCGTCAATGAGCAGTTCTTC. It is translated as CASSLSGGSVNEQFF. V and J are TRBV7-2 and TRBJ2-1; 7 bases match TRBD2. Germline CDR1 SGHTA, CDR2 FQGNSA. V dropped 2 bases and J dropped 6; count of bases not matched to a gene: 7. There are 15 residues in the CDR3.